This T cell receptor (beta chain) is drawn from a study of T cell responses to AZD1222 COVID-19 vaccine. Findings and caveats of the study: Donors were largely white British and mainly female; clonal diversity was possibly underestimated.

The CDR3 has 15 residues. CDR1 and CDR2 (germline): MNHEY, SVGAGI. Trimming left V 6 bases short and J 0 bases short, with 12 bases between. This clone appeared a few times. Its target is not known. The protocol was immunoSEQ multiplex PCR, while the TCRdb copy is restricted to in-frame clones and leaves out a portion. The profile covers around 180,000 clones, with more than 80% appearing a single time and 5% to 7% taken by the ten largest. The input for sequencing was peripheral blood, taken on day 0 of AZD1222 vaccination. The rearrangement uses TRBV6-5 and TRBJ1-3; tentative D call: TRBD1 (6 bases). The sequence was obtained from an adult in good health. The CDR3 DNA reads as TGTGCCAGCAGGGGGGGCCTTATCTCTGGAAACACCATATATTTT. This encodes CASRGGLISGNTIYF.